The 14 T cell receptor beta chains listed next were all sequenced from one sample in a study of blood T cell repertoires in COVID-19. The method was immunoSEQ multiplex PCR; TCRdb's version includes in-frame clones alone and lacks a portion of them. In the table there are about 130,000 clones, about four fifths of which are singletons. The sequencing input was peripheral blood. These receptor sequences come from a woman over 75 with acute or convalescent COVID-19.

This chain links TRBV15 with TRBJ1-2; D call uncertain. The CDR3 is 15 amino acids. The ends were cut back, 0 bases at V and 7 bases at J, with 15 bases in the middle. Germline V gives CDR1 LNHNV, CDR2 YYDKDF (reference sequence). This CDR3 is CATSRDSAVTSGYTF. CDR3 sequence (DNA): TGTGCCACCAGCAGAGATTCTGCGGTGACTAGTGGCTACACCTTC. Using reference TRBV15 and TRBJ1-2 for the parts outside the CDR3, the full variable domain is DAMVIQNPRYQVTQFGKPVTLSCSQTLNHNVMYWYQQKSSQAPKLLFHYYDKDFNNEADTPDNFQSRRPNTSFCFLDIRSPGLGDTAMYLCATSRDSAVTSGYTFGSGTRLTVV.

The chain recombines TRBV5-1 with TRBJ2-5; TRBD2 matches at 7 bases. Germline assignment: CDR1 SGHRS and CDR2 YFSETQ. The CDR3 length is 17 residues. Trimming took 0 bases from V and 2 from J; bases not matched to a gene: 10. The DNA of the CDR3 is TGCGCCAGCAGCTTGGGAGCGGGGCCACCCTTTCAAGAGACCCAGTACTTC. Its translation is CASSLGAGPPFQETQYF.

This sequence joins TRBV6-1 and TRBJ1-1; possible D gene TRBD1, 6 bases. The CDR3 is 15 amino acids. The V and J ends lost 1 base and 6 bases respectively, with 15 bases between them. Germline assignment: CDR1 MNHNS and CDR2 SASEGT. CDR3 residues: CASSEGQAALAEAFF. CDR3 in DNA: TGTGCCAGCAGTGAAGGACAGGCCGCTCTGGCTGAAGCTTTCTTT.

The CDR3, as DNA: TGTGCCAGCAGCCCTAGCGGGTACACAGATACGCAGTATTTT. Translation: CASSPSGYTDTQYF. The V call is TRBV7-2, the J call TRBJ2-3, with TRBD2 identical over 8 bases. Germline-derived CDR1 and CDR2 are SGHTA and FQGNSA. V gave up 5 bases and J gave up 2 bases; unmatched junction bases: 3. The CDR3 is made up of 14 amino acids.

The rearrangement uses TRBV2 and TRBJ1-1; no firm D call. The V end was cut by 10 bases, the J end by 3 bases, with 18 bases between. This CDR3 contains 14 residues. CDR1 and CDR2 from the germline V gene are SNHLY and FYNNEI. DNA of the CDR3: TGTGCCACCATTCTGACGGAAGGAGACACTGAAGCTTTCTTT. Translating gives CATILTEGDTEAFF.

The chain has TRBV19 and TRBJ1-2; the D is unclear. The germline V and J ends were trimmed by 0 bases and 9 bases, with 20 bases remaining between them. Per the germline V gene, CDR1 is LNHDA and CDR2 is SQIVND (reference sequence). CDR3 length equals 16 residues. The CDR3 DNA is TGTGCCAGTAGTATAGAACGACGGCTTCTAACTATGAGCTACACCTTC. This translates into CASSIERRLLTMSYTF. Based on the CDR3 plus reference TRBV19 and TRBJ1-2, the full variable domain is DGGITQSPKYLFRKEGQNVTLSCEQNLNHDAMYWYRQDPGQGLRLIYYSQIVNDFQKGDIAEGYSVSREKKESFPLTVTSAQKNPTAFYLCASSIERRLLTMSYTFGSGTRLTVV.

This clone was detected many times. The J gene is TRBJ2-4, the V gene TRBV12-5; 9 positions agree with TRBD1. V lost 3 bases, J lost 3 bases, and 6 bases stayed unmatched. The CDR3 loop spans 16 amino acids. Looked up from germline, CDR1 is LGHNT and CDR2 is FRNRAP. The CDR3 region is CASGFGTGSGKNIQYF. The CDR3 DNA follows: TGTGCTAGTGGTTTCGGGACAGGGTCAGGCAAAAACATTCAGTACTTC.

The rearrangement uses TRBV5-4 and TRBJ2-1; the match to TRBD2 covers 7 bases. CDR3 length equals 16 residues. CDR1 and CDR2 (germline): SGHNT, YYREEE (reference sequence). Unmatched junction bases numbered 6, after V lost 2 bases and J lost 1 base. The CDR3 spells CASSFAQRGSYNEQFF. The DNA for the CDR3 is TGTGCCAGCAGCTTTGCCCAGCGGGGTTCCTACAATGAGCAGTTCTTC.

This chain joins TRBV7-2 and TRBJ2-3, with TRBD2 matching over 12 bases. V gave up 3 bases and J gave up 2 bases; unmatched junction bases: 6. In germline, CDR1 is SGHTA, CDR2 FQGNSA. This CDR3 is 17 amino acids long. The CDR3 DNA reads TGTGCCAGCAGCTTGACTAGCGGGGGACTACCCACAGATACGCAGTATTTT. It specifies CASSLTSGGLPTDTQYF.

The rearrangement links TRBV5-1 to TRBJ1-1; perhaps TRBD1 as D (6 bases). CDR1 and CDR2 from the germline V gene are SGHRS and YFSETQ. Trimming shortened V by 4 bases and J by 5 bases, and 18 bases separated the two germline ends. The CDR3 consists of 15 residues. CDR3 DNA sequence: TGCGCCAGCAGCCCTCGAGGGGGGGCAAGAACTGAAGCTTTCTTT. It encodes CASSPRGGARTEAFF.

The V and J genes are TRBV19 and TRBJ1-5, with TRBD1 matching 8 bases. The CDR3 runs to 17 residues. CDR1 LNHDA and CDR2 SQIVND come from the germline V gene (reference sequence). Germline trimming cut 5 bases from V and 2 bases from J; bases unmatched to any gene: 11. CDR3 DNA: TGTGCCAGTAGTCCTCAGACAGGGGCCGGCGGCAATCAGCCCCAGCATTTT. Encoded protein: CASSPQTGAGGNQPQHF.

CDR3 sequence reads: CASRSNLQGITEAFF. The DNA for the CDR3 is TGTGCCAGCAGGAGCAACCTCCAGGGGATCACTGAAGCTTTCTTT. This rearrangement joins TRBV6-5 to TRBJ1-1; possible D gene TRBD1, 6 bases. Trimming shortened V by 6 bases and J by 4 bases, and 18 bases separated the two germline ends. The CDR3 is made up of 15 amino acids. CDR1 and CDR2 (germline): MNHEY, SVGAGI.

The J gene is TRBJ2-3, the V gene TRBV7-2, with TRBD2 matching 11 bases. The CDR3 has 18 residues. The germline V gene has CDR1 SGHTA and CDR2 FQGNSA. With V trimmed by 3 bases and J by 0 bases, 8 bases remained unmatched. The CDR3 coding sequence is TGTGCCAGCAGCTTGGGATCGGGACTAGCGGCTAGCACAGATACGCAGTATTTT. This sequence encodes CASSLGSGLAASTDTQYF.

The chain couples TRBV19 to TRBJ1-6; 8 positions agree with TRBD1. V gave up 6 bases and J gave up 10 bases; unmatched junction bases: 11. CDR1 is LNHDA and CDR2 is SQIVND in the germline V gene (reference sequence). The CDR3 is 15 amino acids. CDR3 sequence: CASSPGQGENSPLHF. The CDR3 nucleotides are TGTGCCAGTAGCCCCGGACAGGGTGAAAACTCACCCCTCCACTTT.